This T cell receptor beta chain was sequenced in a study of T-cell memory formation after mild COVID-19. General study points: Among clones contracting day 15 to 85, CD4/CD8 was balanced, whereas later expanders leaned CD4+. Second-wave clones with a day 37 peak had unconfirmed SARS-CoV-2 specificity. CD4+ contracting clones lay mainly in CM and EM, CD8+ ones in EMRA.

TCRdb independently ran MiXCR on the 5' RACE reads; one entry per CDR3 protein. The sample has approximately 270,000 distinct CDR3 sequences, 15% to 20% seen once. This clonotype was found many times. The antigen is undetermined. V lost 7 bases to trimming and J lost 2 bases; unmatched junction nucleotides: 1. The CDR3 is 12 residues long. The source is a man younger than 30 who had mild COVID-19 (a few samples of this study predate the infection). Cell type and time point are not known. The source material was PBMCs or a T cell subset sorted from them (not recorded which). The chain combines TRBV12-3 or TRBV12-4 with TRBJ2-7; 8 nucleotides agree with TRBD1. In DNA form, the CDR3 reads TGTGCCAGCAAGGGACAGGCCTACGAGCAGTACTTC. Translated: CASKGQAYEQYF.